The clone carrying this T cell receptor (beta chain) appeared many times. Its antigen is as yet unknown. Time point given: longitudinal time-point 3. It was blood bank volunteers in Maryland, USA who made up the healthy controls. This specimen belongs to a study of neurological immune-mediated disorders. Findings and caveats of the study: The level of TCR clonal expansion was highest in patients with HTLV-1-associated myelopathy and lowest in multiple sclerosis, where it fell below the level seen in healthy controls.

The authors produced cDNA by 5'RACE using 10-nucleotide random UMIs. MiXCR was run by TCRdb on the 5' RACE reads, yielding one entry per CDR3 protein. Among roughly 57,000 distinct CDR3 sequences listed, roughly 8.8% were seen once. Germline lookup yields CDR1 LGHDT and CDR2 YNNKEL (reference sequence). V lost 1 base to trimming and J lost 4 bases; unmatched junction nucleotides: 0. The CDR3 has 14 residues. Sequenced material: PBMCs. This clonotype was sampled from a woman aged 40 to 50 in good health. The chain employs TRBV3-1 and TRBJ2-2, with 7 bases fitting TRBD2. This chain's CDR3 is CASSQASGTGELFF. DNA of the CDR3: TGTGCCAGCAGCCAAGCTAGCGGCACCGGGGAGCTGTTTTTT.